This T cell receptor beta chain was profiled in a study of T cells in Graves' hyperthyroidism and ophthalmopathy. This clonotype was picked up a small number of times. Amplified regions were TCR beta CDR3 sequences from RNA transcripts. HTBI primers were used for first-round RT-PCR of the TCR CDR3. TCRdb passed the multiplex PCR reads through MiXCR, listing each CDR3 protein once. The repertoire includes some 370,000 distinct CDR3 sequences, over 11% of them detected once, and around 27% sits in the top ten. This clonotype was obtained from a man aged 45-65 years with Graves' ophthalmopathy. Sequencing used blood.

For the CDR3, the DNA is TGTGCCAGCAGTTTATTAGGAGCGGGCGAAAAACTGTTTTTT. It encodes CASSLLGAGEKLFF. The J gene is TRBJ1-4, the V gene TRBV12-3 or TRBV12-4; D is ambiguous. V was pared by 2 bases and J by 8 bases, with 12 bases between. The length of the CDR3 is 14 residues.